This TCR beta chain stems from a study of molecular identifiers for immune sequencing clone quantification (dated by TCRdb to between 2018 and 2020). Concerning the study at large: For a replicate experiment, RNA from around 20,000 or 99,000 naive CD8 T cells was divided into five aliquots, and four of the five aliquots were sequenced. CD8 T cells were used in a methods study to benchmark molecular-identifier clustering-based TCR repertoire sequencing (MIDCIRS) and TCR RNA copy counting.

This clonotype occurred many times. Its antigen target is currently unknown. No clone much larger than this one lies a single base away; base qualities are absent. Results the study describes overall, beyond this receptor: In CMV-specific effector cells, clones with more than 20 RNA copies accounted for over 97% of molecules, whereas in naive cells such clones accounted for under 1%. The naive libraries included spiked-in Jurkat TCR RNA (around nine copies' worth), and this Jurkat TCR RNA is not part of the donor repertoire. A single cell's worth of spiked-in Jurkat TCR RNA was reported detectable even among about 1.1 million naive CD8 T cells. When barcode sub-clustering was not used, chimeric consensus sequences inflated TCR diversity, with chimeras reaching as high as 47%. About 3 recovered TCR RNA copies per cell were obtained by modeling, versus roughly 9.1 by digital PCR, implying a capture efficiency of 25% to 30%. The sizes of highly expanded clones could end up underestimated when identical TCR molecules share a barcode.

The library was obtained by PCR. TCRdb names Illumina HiSeq 4000 as the instrument used. Bulk TCR libraries were generated as previously described, with the TCR primers listed in Table S5 used. Purification of total RNA was performed with the Qiagen AllPrep DNA/RNA kit. Before analysis, reads from multiple sequencing runs of one library were combined. As for the authors' bioinformatics: Only reads with exact TCR constant sequence were kept, trimmed to 150 nt, and grouped by their 12-nt molecular barcodes. Within each barcode group, reads were sub-clustered at a 15% Levenshtein threshold, and quality-weighted consensus sequences were built per RNA molecule. Non-functional sequences were removed, as were lower-count sequences one edit away from another. Based on fitting two negative binomial distributions, any barcode sub-cluster with under 20% of the maximum read count was discarded. Using fastp at Q25 and MiXCR, TCRdb reprocessed the public reads and kept productive beta chains. Each record represents a unique CDR3 protein, reported with the most common genes and DNA among its rows. The V and J calls shown here were made by TCRdb, not taken from the authors' results. In this sample the table shows about 510,000 distinct CDR3 sequences, roughly a fifth of which occur a single time. The ten top clones hold under 0.85% of the sample.

Libraries of naive CD8 T cells were generated from approximately 20,000 to 1,000,000 sorted cells, with 10%, 30% or 50% of the purified RNA used. Naive CD8 T cells were FACS-sorted as CD8+CD4-CCR7+CD45RA+ on a BD FACSAria II into RLT Plus buffer. Detection sensitivity was tested by spiking Jurkat RNA equal to some 11 TCR copies' worth into samples containing roughly 18,000-1,000,000 naive CD8 T cells. Enrichment of CD8 T cells was done with RosetteSep CD8+ T Cell Enrichment Cocktail plus Ficoll-Paque, and ACK red cell lysis came afterward. The TCR originated in a human donor in good health. Some libraries in this study had Jurkat cell RNA spiked in. Sequencing was performed on naive CD8+ T cells from blood, with Jurkat cell RNA spiked in. According to the study, the label for this sample's cell subset or site signals: FACS-sorted CD8+CD4-CCR7+CD45RA+ naive T cells.

The sequence in DNA is TGTGCCAGCAGCTTAGGTCTAGCGGGGGGGTACTCCTACAATGAGCAGTTCTTC. Translated, it gives CASSLGLAGGYSYNEQFF. The rearrangement combines TRBV7-2 with TRBJ2-1, with 12 middle bases fitting TRBD2. Trimming removed 1 base from V and 0 bases from J; the gene matches leave 4 bases unexplained. As encoded in the germline V gene, CDR1 is SGHTA while CDR2 is FQGNSA. The CDR3 starts with the cysteine, ends with the phenylalanine, and has 18 residues. The kept DNA is CDR3 alone, 54 bases in frame from the first base.